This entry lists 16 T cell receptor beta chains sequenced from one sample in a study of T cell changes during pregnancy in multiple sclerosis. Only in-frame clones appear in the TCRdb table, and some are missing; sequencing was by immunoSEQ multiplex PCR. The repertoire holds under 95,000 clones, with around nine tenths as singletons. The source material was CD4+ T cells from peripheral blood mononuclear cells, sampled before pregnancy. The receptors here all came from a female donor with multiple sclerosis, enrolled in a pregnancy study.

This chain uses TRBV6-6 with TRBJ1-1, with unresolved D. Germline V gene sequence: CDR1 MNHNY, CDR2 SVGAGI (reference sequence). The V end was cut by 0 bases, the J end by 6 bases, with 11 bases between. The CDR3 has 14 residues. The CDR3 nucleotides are TGTGCCAGCAGTTACTCGAGGGTGTCCTCTGAAGCTTTCTTT. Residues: CASSYSRVSSEAFF.

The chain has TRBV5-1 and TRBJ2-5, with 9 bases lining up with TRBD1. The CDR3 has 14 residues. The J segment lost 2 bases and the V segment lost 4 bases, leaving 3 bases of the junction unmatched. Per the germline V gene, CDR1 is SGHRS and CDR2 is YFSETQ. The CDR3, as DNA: TGCGCCAGCAGCACCGGGACAGGGCAAGAGACCCAGTACTTC. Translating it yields CASSTGTGQETQYF. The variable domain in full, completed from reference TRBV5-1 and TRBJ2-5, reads KAGVTQTPRYLIKTRGQQVTLSCSPISGHRSVSWYQQTPGQGLQFLFEYFSETQRNKGNFPGRFSGRQFSNSRSEMNVSTLELGDSALYLCASSTGTGQETQYFGPGTRLLVL.

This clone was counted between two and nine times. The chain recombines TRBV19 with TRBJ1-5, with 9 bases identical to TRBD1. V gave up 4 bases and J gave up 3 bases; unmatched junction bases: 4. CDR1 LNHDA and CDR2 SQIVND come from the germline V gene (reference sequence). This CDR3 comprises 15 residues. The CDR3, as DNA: TGTGCCAGTAGTAGGGACAGGGCGATCAATCAGCCCCAGCATTTT. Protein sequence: CASSRDRAINQPQHF.

The CDR3 here is CASSLQGANYEQYF. CDR3 DNA: TGTGCCAGCAGCTTACAGGGGGCCAACTACGAGCAGTACTTC. This chain joins TRBV7-2 and TRBJ2-7; TRBD1 matches 8 bases. V lost 2 bases, J lost 3 bases, and 3 bases stayed unmatched. The germline CDR1 and CDR2 sequences are SGHTA and FQGNSA. The CDR3 consists of 14 residues.

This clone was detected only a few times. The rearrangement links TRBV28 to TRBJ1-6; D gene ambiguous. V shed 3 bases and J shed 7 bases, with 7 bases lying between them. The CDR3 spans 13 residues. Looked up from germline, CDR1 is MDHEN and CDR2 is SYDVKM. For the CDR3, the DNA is TGTGCCAGCAGTTTTTCTGGCAATTCACCCCTCCACTTT. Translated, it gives CASSFSGNSPLHF.

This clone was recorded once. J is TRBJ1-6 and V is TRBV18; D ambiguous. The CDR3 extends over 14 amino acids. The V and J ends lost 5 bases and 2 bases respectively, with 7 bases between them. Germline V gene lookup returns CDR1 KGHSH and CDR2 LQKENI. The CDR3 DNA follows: TGTGCCAGCTCAGACACGGCCTATAATTCACCCCTCCACTTT. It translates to CASSDTAYNSPLHF.

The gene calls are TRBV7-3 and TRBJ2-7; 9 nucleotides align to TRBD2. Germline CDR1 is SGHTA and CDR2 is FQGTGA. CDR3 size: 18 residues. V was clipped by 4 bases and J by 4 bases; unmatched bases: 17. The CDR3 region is CASSSQPIAGALGYEQYF. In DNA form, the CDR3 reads TGTGCCAGCAGCTCCCAACCCATAGCGGGAGCGCTAGGGTACGAGCAGTACTTC. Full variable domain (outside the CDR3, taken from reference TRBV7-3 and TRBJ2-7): GAGVSQTPSNKVTEKGKYVELRCDPISGHTALYWYRQSLGQGPEFLIYFQGTGAADDSGLPNDRFFAVRPEGSVSTLKIQRTERGDSAVYLCASSSQPIAGALGYEQYFGPGTRLTVT.

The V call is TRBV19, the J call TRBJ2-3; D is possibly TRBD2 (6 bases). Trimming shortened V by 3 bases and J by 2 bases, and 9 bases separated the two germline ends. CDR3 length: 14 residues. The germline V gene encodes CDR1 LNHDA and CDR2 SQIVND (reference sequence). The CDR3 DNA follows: TGTGCCAGTAGTATGGGACTTACCACAGATACGCAGTATTTT. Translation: CASSMGLTTDTQYF. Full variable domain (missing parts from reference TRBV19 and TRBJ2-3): DGGITQSPKYLFRKEGQNVTLSCEQNLNHDAMYWYRQDPGQGLRLIYYSQIVNDFQKGDIAEGYSVSREKKESFPLTVTSAQKNPTAFYLCASSMGLTTDTQYFGPGTRLTVL.

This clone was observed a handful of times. The CDR3 is CASSMGQIANTEAFF. CDR3 coding DNA: TGTGCCAGCAGTATGGGACAGATCGCGAACACTGAAGCTTTCTTT. The chain couples TRBV2 to TRBJ1-1, with TRBD1 matching 7 bases. With 5 bases clipped from V and 1 base from J, the junction kept 7 bases outside the gene matches. The CDR3 is 15 amino acids. From germline, CDR1 is SNHLY and CDR2 FYNNEI.

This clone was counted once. The CDR3 sequence is CASSQHPATEQYF. DNA of the CDR3: TGTGCCAGCAGCCAACACCCAGCGACCGAGCAGTACTTC. The chain is built from TRBV14 and TRBJ2-7; D unresolved. Germline CDR1 reads SGHDN; CDR2 reads FVKESK. V lost 2 bases to trimming and J lost 6 bases, with 11 bases between them. CDR3 length: 13 residues.

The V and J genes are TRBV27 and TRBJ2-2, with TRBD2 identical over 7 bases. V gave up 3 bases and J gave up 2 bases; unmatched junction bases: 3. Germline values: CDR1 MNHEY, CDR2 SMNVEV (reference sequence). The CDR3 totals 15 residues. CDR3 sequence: CASSFQRGNTGELFF. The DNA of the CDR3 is TGTGCCAGCAGTTTCCAGCGGGGAAACACCGGGGAGCTGTTTTTT.

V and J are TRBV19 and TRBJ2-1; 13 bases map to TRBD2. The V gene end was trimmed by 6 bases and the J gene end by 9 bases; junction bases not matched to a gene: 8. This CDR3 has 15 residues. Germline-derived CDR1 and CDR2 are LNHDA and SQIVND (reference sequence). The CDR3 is CASRALAGGNGEQFF. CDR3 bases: TGTGCCAGTAGAGCACTAGCGGGGGGGAACGGTGAGCAGTTCTTC.

In DNA form, the CDR3 reads TGCGCCAGCAGCTTGGCGGGACAGGGATTCCAAGAGACCCAGTACTTC. Its protein is CASSLAGQGFQETQYF. The chain uses TRBV5-1 and TRBJ2-5; TRBD1 agrees at 9 bases. After removal of 0 bases from V and 1 base from J, the junction contained 4 bases not matched to a gene. CDR1 is SGHRS, CDR2 YFSETQ, per germline. The CDR3 runs to 16 residues.

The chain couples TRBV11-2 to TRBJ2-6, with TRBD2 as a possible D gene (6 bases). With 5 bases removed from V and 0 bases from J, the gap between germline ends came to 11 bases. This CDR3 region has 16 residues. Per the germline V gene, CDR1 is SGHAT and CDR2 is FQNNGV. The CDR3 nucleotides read TGTGCCAGCAGCAGGGACTCCGACTCTGGGGCCAACGTCCTGACTTTC. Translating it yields CASSRDSDSGANVLTF. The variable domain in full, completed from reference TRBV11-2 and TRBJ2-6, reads EAGVAQSPRYKIIEKRQSVAFWCNPISGHATLYWYQQILGQGPKLLIQFQNNGVVDDSQLPKDRFSAERLKGVDSTLKIQPAKLEDSAVYLCASSRDSDSGANVLTFGAGSRLTVL.

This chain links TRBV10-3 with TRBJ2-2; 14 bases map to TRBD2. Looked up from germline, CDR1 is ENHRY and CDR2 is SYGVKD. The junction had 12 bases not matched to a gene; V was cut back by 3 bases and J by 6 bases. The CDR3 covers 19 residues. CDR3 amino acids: CAISESTSGRAWFSGELFF. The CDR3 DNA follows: TGTGCCATCAGTGAATCGACTAGCGGGAGGGCCTGGTTCTCCGGGGAGCTGTTTTTT.

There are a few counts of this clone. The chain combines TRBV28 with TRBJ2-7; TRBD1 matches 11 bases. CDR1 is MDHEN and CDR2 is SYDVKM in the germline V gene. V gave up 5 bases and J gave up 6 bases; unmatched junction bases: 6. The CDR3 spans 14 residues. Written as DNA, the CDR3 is TGTGCCAGCAGTCCGGACAGGGGGCCTCGCGAGCAGTACTTC. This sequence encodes CASSPDRGPREQYF.